A selection of T cell receptor beta chains follows, all from one sample in a study of blood T cells in healthy people across ages. TCRdb independently ran MiXCR on the 5' RACE reads; one entry per CDR3 protein. This table has about a million distinct CDR3 sequences, 30% to 40% appearing once. What was sequenced was blood. Receptors were obtained from a man in his late teens or twenties in good health. Each CDR3 is given with its conserved first and last residue. D genes are given only for firm matches. Size is stated for part of the rows, as once, few or many counts, or as a class when the clone is expanded.

length	V	size	D	J	DNA	CDR3
17	TRBV4-3	NA	TRBD1	TRBJ2-1	TGCGCCAGCAGCCAATACTTGACAGGGGGACCCAACAATGAGCAGTTCTTC	CASSQYLTGGPNNEQFF
13	TRBV27	many	NA	TRBJ2-1	TGTGCCAGCAGTTTATCGAGACGGAATGAGCAGTTCTTC	CASSLSRRNEQFF
13	TRBV5-5	NA	NA	TRBJ1-5	TGTGCCAGCAGCGTAAGCGTGGATCAGCCCCAGCATTTT	CASSVSVDQPQHF
14	TRBV9	NA	NA	TRBJ2-1	TGTGCCAGCAGCGTAGATACCTCCTACAATGAGCAGTTCTTC	CASSVDTSYNEQFF
14	TRBV20-1	NA	TRBD1	TRBJ1-4	TGCAGTGCTCGGGACAGGGAAAGTAATGAAAAACTGTTTTTT	CSARDRESNEKLFF
16	TRBV13	few	TRBD1	TRBJ1-2	TGTGCCAGCAGCTTAGATCCGGACAGGGGGCCCTATGGCTACACCTTC	CASSLDPDRGPYGYTF
15	TRBV7-7	NA	NA	TRBJ2-7	TGTGCCAGCAGCCTGGAGCTAGCGACTTACAATGAGCAGTACTTC	CASSLELATYNEQYF
17	TRBV9	few	NA	TRBJ2-3	TGTGCCAGCAGCGTAGGACCCCGGGCAACTAGCACAGATACGCAGTATTTT	CASSVGPRATSTDTQYF
17	TRBV12-3/TRBV12-4	NA	TRBD1	TRBJ1-5	TGTGCCAGCAGTCCTAATTACGGGACAGGGGGTGTGCAGCCCCAGCATTTT	CASSPNYGTGGVQPQHF
15	TRBV20-1	NA	NA	TRBJ2-4	TGCAGTGCTAGAGATGGGCCGCCGCGACTAAACATTCGGTACTTC	CSARDGPPRLNIRYF
17	TRBV7-2	NA	NA	TRBJ1-5	TGTGCCAGCAGCTTAAGTTCGACAGTAGATAGCAATCAGCCCCAGCATTTT	CASSLSSTVDSNQPQHF
12	TRBV6-5	few	NA	TRBJ1-2	TGTGCCAGCAGAGCGCCGGGGGATGGCTACACCTTC	CASRAPGDGYTF
14	TRBV29-1	NA	TRBD1	TRBJ1-3	TGCAGCGTCGGACAGGGTAGCTCTGGAAACACCATATATTTT	CSVGQGSSGNTIYF
12	TRBV12-3/TRBV12-4	NA	TRBD1	TRBJ1-2	TGTGCCAGCAGTGGACAGGGCCATGGCTACACCTTC	CASSGQGHGYTF
14	TRBV6-6	NA	TRBD1	TRBJ2-7	TGTGCCAGCACTCCGGGACAGGGTATTCACGAGCAGTACTTC	CASTPGQGIHEQYF
15	TRBV20-1	few	TRBD2	TRBJ2-3	TGCAGTGGGAGAGCGGGGGGCTCAGCACAGGATACGCAGTATTTT	CSGRAGGSAQDTQYF
13	TRBV12-3/TRBV12-4	many	NA	TRBJ2-7	TGTGCCAGCAGTCCCGGGGTTCCCTACGAGCAGTACTTC	CASSPGVPYEQYF
14	TRBV5-1	NA	NA	TRBJ1-2	TGCGCCAGCAGCTTGAAGGAGGGGAGGAACGGCTACACCTTC	CASSLKEGRNGYTF
15	TRBV27	NA	TRBD2	TRBJ2-1	TGTGCCAGCAGTTTATCGGCTAGCGGGGTAAATGAGCAGTTCTTC	CASSLSASGVNEQFF
16	TRBV7-2	NA	TRBD2	TRBJ2-2	TGTGCCAGCAGCCCGTTGGGGGGGGTGAACACCGGGGAGCTGTTTTTT	CASSPLGGVNTGELFF
12	TRBV5-1	NA	NA	TRBJ1-6	TGCGCCAGCAGCGAAGAATGTCCACCCCTCCACTTT	CASSEECPPLHF
14	TRBV20-1	few	TRBD1	TRBJ1-4	TGCAGTGCTCCTCCTCGGACAGGAAATGAAAAACTGTTTTTT	CSAPPRTGNEKLFF
16	TRBV25-1	NA	NA	TRBJ1-2	TGTGCCAGCAGCCAAATAGGAGACGGGGTGGGAGTGGGCTACACCTTC	CASSQIGDGVGVGYTF
16	TRBV20-1	NA	TRBD2	TRBJ2-3	TGCAGTGCTAGAGATCTAGCGGGGGGGATGGCAGATACGCAGTATTTT	CSARDLAGGMADTQYF
12	TRBV5-8	few	NA	TRBJ1-2	TGTGCCAGCAGCCGTAACCTGGACGCGCCCACCTTC	CASSRNLDAPTF
14	TRBV12-3/TRBV12-4	NA	TRBD1	TRBJ2-5	TGTGCCAGCAGTTTCGGGACAGGGGGAGAGACCCAGTACTTC	CASSFGTGGETQYF
12	TRBV12-3/TRBV12-4	NA	NA	TRBJ2-1	TGTGCCAGCAGTTTGGGGGGAGAGACCCAGTTCTTC	CASSLGGETQFF
15	TRBV28	few	NA	TRBJ1-2	TGTGCCAGCAATCTAGGGGGGAACCCTAACTATGGCTACACCTTC	CASNLGGNPNYGYTF
12	TRBV7-9	NA	NA	TRBJ2-7	TGTGCCAGCAGCTTAGCCCTCGAAGAGCAGTACTTC	CASSLALEEQYF
14	TRBV6-5	NA	TRBD1	TRBJ2-1	TGTGCCAGCAATAGGGACAGGGGGAGTGGGGAGCAGTTCTTC	CASNRDRGSGEQFF
15	TRBV20-1	many	NA	TRBJ2-5	TGCAGTGCTAGAGATATGGGACATAGGGGAGAGACCCAGTACTTC	CSARDMGHRGETQYF
12	TRBV20-1	few	TRBD1	TRBJ1-2	TGCAGTGCTACTGACAGGGGGCAAGGCTACACCTTC	CSATDRGQGYTF
15	TRBV9	once	NA	TRBJ1-1	TGTGCCAGCAGCGGGACAAGGGGTCTGAACACTGAAGCTTTCTTT	CASSGTRGLNTEAFF
13	TRBV6-1	NA	NA	TRBJ1-2	TGTGCCAGCAGTGTTGGGGCAACCTATGGCTACACCTTC	CASSVGATYGYTF
17	TRBV12-3/TRBV12-4	few	TRBD1	TRBJ2-3	TGTGCCAGCAGTTTCGGAGGGACAGGGGTAGGTGCAGATACGCAGTATTTT	CASSFGGTGVGADTQYF
15	TRBV5-6	NA	NA	TRBJ2-7	TGTGCCAGCCGCGCTGGTGGCAGGGACCTATACGAGCAGTACTTC	CASRAGGRDLYEQYF
17	TRBV27	few	NA	TRBJ2-3	TGTGCCAGCAGTTTATCGCCCCACGGGGGTGGTGCAGATACGCAGTATTTT	CASSLSPHGGGADTQYF
15	TRBV29-1	NA	TRBD2	TRBJ2-7	TGCAGCGTTATACTAGGGCTAGCGGGGAACAATGAGCAGTACTTC	CSVILGLAGNNEQYF
14	TRBV20-1	NA	TRBD1	TRBJ2-3	TGCAGTGTCCTAACAGGGGCTAACACAGATACGCAGTATTTT	CSVLTGANTDTQYF
14	TRBV20-1	many	NA	TRBJ2-1	TGCAGTGCTGGGTACAGCTACGTTATCAATGAGCAGTTCTTC	CSAGYSYVINEQFF
12	TRBV6-2/TRBV6-3	NA	NA	TRBJ1-2	TGTGCCGCGGGCAGGGGTAACTATGGCTACACCTTC	CAAGRGNYGYTF
15	TRBV20-1	NA	NA	TRBJ1-5	TGCAGTGCTAGGGGACCGCCCCTCATTAATCAGCCCCAGCATTTT	CSARGPPLINQPQHF
17	TRBV2	NA	NA	TRBJ2-3	TGTGCCAGCAGTGACCGCCGGACAGTAACTCTCACAGATACGCAGTATTTT	CASSDRRTVTLTDTQYF
15	TRBV10-3	many	NA	TRBJ1-2	TGTGCCATCAATAGAGGGGATATTGGTAACTATGGCTACACCTTC	CAINRGDIGNYGYTF
14	TRBV20-1	few	TRBD2	TRBJ2-7	TGCAGTGCTAGAGTAACTAGCGGGGGATCAGAGCAGTACTTC	CSARVTSGGSEQYF
17	TRBV6-6	few	NA	TRBJ1-2	TGTGCCAGCAGTTACTCCCCCACAGGCAACATTAACTATGGCTACACCTTC	CASSYSPTGNINYGYTF
14	TRBV4-2	NA	NA	TRBJ2-5	TGTGCCAGCAGCCGAACTACGCGTAAAGAGACCCAGTACTTC	CASSRTTRKETQYF
12	TRBV2	once	NA	TRBJ1-1	TGTGCCAGCAGAGCGGACCTTGGGGAAGCTTTCTTT	CASRADLGEAFF
16	TRBV20-1	NA	TRBD2	TRBJ2-7	TGCAGTGCTAGCGAATTTCCGGGACTAGCTGCCTACGAGCAGTACTTC	CSASEFPGLAAYEQYF